The 32 T cell receptor beta chains reported below all come from one sample, sequenced in a study of prognosis after radiotherapy for stage I lung cancer. Two-round multiplex PCR amplified TCR beta CDR3 from genomic DNA. Every TRBV and TRBJ gene had its own specific primer in first-round PCR. From the multiplex PCR reads, TCRdb called clonotypes with MiXCR, one entry per CDR3 protein. Of about 47,000 distinct CDR3 sequences detected, 30% to 35% appear once; the ten largest clones hold 9.2%. The material was PBMCs, obtained before or after stereotactic body radiation therapy (not recorded which). All receptors derive from a donor aged 50 or older with non-small cell lung cancer.

There are many counts of this clonotype. V usage is TRBV7-2 and J usage is TRBJ2-1, with D possibly matching TRBD2 (6 bases). The CDR3 spans 17 residues. V dropped 8 bases and J dropped 3 bases, with 23 bases sitting between them. Germline CDR1 SGHTA, CDR2 FQGNSA. This CDR3 is CASRGYGGPLRYNEQFF. CDR3 in DNA: TGTGCCAGCCGGGGGTATGGGGGACCCCTACGCTACAATGAGCAGTTCTTC.

The V gene is TRBV15, the J gene TRBJ1-5, with 7 positions matching TRBD1. The CDR3 length is 15 residues. CDR1 and CDR2 (germline): LNHNV, YYDKDF (reference sequence). V shed 5 bases, J shed 5 bases, and the junction held 9 bases outside the gene matches. CDR3 residues: CATSSTGCIDQPQHF. The DNA for the CDR3 is TGTGCCACCAGCTCGACAGGGTGTATCGATCAGCCCCAGCATTTT. The entire variable domain, with the rest obtained from reference TRBV15 and TRBJ1-5, is as follows: DAMVIQNPRYQVTQFGKPVTLSCSQTLNHNVMYWYQQKSSQAPKLLFHYYDKDFNNEADTPDNFQSRRPNTSFCFLDIRSPGLGDTAMYLCATSSTGCIDQPQHFGDGTRLSIL.

This clonotype was counted at least ten times. V is TRBV19 and J is TRBJ2-7; D may correspond to TRBD1 or TRBD2 (5 bases each). The V end lost 4 bases, the J end lost 0 bases, and 10 bases lay between the germline ends. Germline-derived CDR1 and CDR2 are LNHDA and SQIVND (reference sequence). This CDR3 region has 14 residues. CDR3 loop: CASSRDRYSYEQYF. The CDR3 nucleotides read TGTGCCAGTAGTAGGGACCGATACTCCTACGAGCAGTACTTC.

Points on this clonotype: A much larger clonotype is one base distant, so this may be a read error. The rearrangement joins TRBV27 to TRBJ1-2; tentatively, D is TRBD1 (5 bases). Per germline, CDR1 MNHEY and CDR2 SMNVEV (reference sequence). This CDR3 is built from 13 residues. V was shortened by 6 bases and J by 8 bases, with 16 bases between the two germline ends. CDR3 sequence reads: CASRRNSGRGYTF. In DNA, the CDR3 is TGTGCCAGCAGACGAAACTCGGGGCGGGGCTACACCTTC.

This clonotype was counted at least ten times. V gene TRBV7-2 combines with J gene TRBJ2-2; D not resolved. Between the trimmed V and J ends, which lost 7 bases and 6 bases, there was a span of 9 bases. The V gene's germline CDR1 is SGHTA and CDR2 FQGNSA. This CDR3 region has 12 residues. The CDR3 sequence is CASNPEAGELFF. The CDR3 bases are TGTGCCAGCAACCCCGAAGCCGGGGAGCTGTTTTTT.

This clonotype came up many times. This chain joins TRBV5-1 and TRBJ1-4; 7 bases map to TRBD1. Per the germline V gene, CDR1 is SGHRS and CDR2 is YFSETQ. This CDR3 comprises 14 residues. V trimming: 4 bases; J trimming: 7 bases; junction bases outside the gene matches: 7. The CDR3 here is CASSPTGQGEKLFF. CDR3 sequence (DNA): TGCGCCAGCAGCCCGACAGGGCAGGGTGAAAAACTGTTTTTT.

Regarding this clonotype: One end of the junction is discordant with germline, which a read error may explain. The genes are TRBV9 and TRBJ1-2, with TRBD1 as a possible D gene (5 bases). There are 14 residues in the CDR3. The germline V gene encodes CDR1 SGDLS and CDR2 YYNGEE. CDR3 loop: CANSPHRCGYGYTF. DNA of the CDR3: TGTGCCAACAGCCCTCACAGGTGTGGCTATGGCTACACCTTC.

Turning to this clonotype: At one end, the junction sequence differs from germline, possibly due to a read error. The gene calls are TRBV7-2 and TRBJ2-7; D is perhaps TRBD1 or TRBD2 (5 bases each). The CDR3 covers 14 residues. Germline V gives CDR1 SGHTA, CDR2 FQGNSA. The DNA for the CDR3 is TGTTCCAGCAGCCCCCGGGACGTACCCTACGAGCAGTACTTC. Amino acid sequence: CSSSPRDVPYEQYF.

Notes on this clonotype: One end of the junction fails to match germline, which may point to a read error. The rearrangement links TRBV6-1 to TRBJ1-2; D gene uncertain. The CDR3 runs 12 residues. From germline, CDR1 is MNHNS and CDR2 SASEGT. CDR3 DNA: TGTGCCAGCATCCCAGATCCCTATGTCTACACCTTC. It translates to CASIPDPYVYTF.

Comments on this clonotype: A much bigger clone sits one base away, suggesting this may be a read error. The chain is built from TRBV7-2 and TRBJ2-3; D possibly uses TRBD1 or TRBD2 (5 bases each). The V and J ends lost 5 bases and 4 bases respectively, with 19 bases between them. CDR1 and CDR2 (germline): SGHTA, FQGNSA. The length of the CDR3 is 16 residues. CDR3 protein: CASSLTGTRCPDTQYF. CDR3 bases: TGTGCCAGCAGCCTTACCGGGACCCGTTGTCCAGATACGCAGTATTTT.

This clonotype was detected ten times or more. The chain joins TRBV9 to TRBJ2-3; the match to TRBD2 covers 8 bases. CDR3 length equals 14 residues. CDR1 and CDR2 (germline): SGDLS, YYNGEE. The trim removed 3 bases at V and 3 bases at J, leaving 3 bases unmatched. In DNA form, the CDR3 reads TGTGCCAGCAGCGCCAGCGGGAGAACAGATACGCAGTATTTT. Its protein product is CASSASGRTDTQYF.

This clonotype was seen ten or more times. This chain joins TRBV11-2 and TRBJ2-1; D remains ambiguous. There are 16 residues in the CDR3. V gave up 6 bases and J gave up 2 bases, with 17 bases separating them. Germline CDR1 reads SGHAT; CDR2 reads FQNNGV. CDR3 bases: TGTGCCAGCAGTCACCCCCGACGGATCACCTACAATGAGCAGTTCTTC. Translating gives CASSHPRRITYNEQFF.

The table lists this clonotype with a count of one. The V call is TRBV6-2 or TRBV6-3, the J call TRBJ1-3; 7 nucleotides align to TRBD1. The ends lost 8 bases at V and 2 bases at J; junction bases unmatched: 6. Germline V gene lookup returns CDR1 MNHEY and CDR2 SVGEGT. The CDR3 loop spans 14 amino acids. This chain's CDR3 is CASGPQGAGNTIYF. The DNA of the CDR3 is TGTGCCAGCGGACCCCAGGGGGCTGGAAACACCATATATTTT.

The chain joins TRBV7-8 to TRBJ1-2; D ambiguous. V dropped 5 bases and J dropped 10 bases, with 20 bases sitting between them. This CDR3 has 14 amino acids. Looked up from germline, CDR1 is SGHVS and CDR2 is FQNEAQ. CDR3: CASSPMWAERVYTF. As DNA, the CDR3 is TGTGCCAGCAGCCCCATGTGGGCAGAGAGGGTCTACACCTTC.

This clonotype showed up many times. The rearrangement joins TRBV28 to TRBJ1-2; no clear D gene. Trimming took off 5 bases at V and 4 bases at J, with 14 bases between the two ends. Germline-derived CDR1 and CDR2 are MDHEN and SYDVKM. This CDR3 region has 14 residues. The CDR3 loop is CASSRSTELYGYTF. The DNA for the CDR3 is TGTGCCAGCAGTCGCTCGACTGAGCTCTATGGCTACACCTTC.

This clonotype was recorded many times. This chain connects TRBV3-1 to TRBJ2-3, with a weak D call TRBD2 (6 bases). Germline CDR1 is LGHDT and CDR2 is YNNKEL (reference sequence). The ends were cut back, 4 bases at V and 0 bases at J, with 14 bases in the middle. The CDR3 length is 16 residues. CDR3 nucleotide sequence: TGTGCCAGCAGCCCCACCGGGGGAGCTAGCACAGATACGCAGTATTTT. It encodes CASSPTGGASTDTQYF.

This clonotype was detected a few times. V gene TRBV14 combines with J gene TRBJ1-1, with D perhaps TRBD1 (6 bases). Germline V gives CDR1 SGHDN, CDR2 FVKESK. The CDR3 totals 11 residues. Trimming pared 2 bases from V and 14 bases from J, leaving 12 bases between. CDR3: CASSQRGAGFF. The CDR3 DNA reads TGTGCCAGCAGCCAACGGGGGGCCGGGTTCTTT.

This clonotype was counted many times. J is TRBJ1-2 and V is TRBV29-1, with no clear D. Trimming cost V 6 bases and J 7 bases, with 15 bases left between them. Germline-derived CDR1 and CDR2 are SQVTM and ANQGSEA. CDR3 length equals 12 residues. In DNA, the CDR3 is TGCAGCGTCGTAATCTCCGCTTCTGGCTACACCTTC. As protein: CSVVISASGYTF.

Ten or more counts support this clonotype. V and J are TRBV9 and TRBJ2-7, with 8 positions matching TRBD1. Germline V gene sequence: CDR1 SGDLS, CDR2 YYNGEE. The CDR3 loop spans 15 amino acids. V dropped 3 bases and J dropped 11; count of bases not matched to a gene: 16. The CDR3 reads CASSAWTGSRGKEYF. CDR3 in DNA: TGTGCCAGCAGCGCCTGGACAGGGAGTCGTGGGAAGGAGTACTTC.

This clonotype was found many times. This chain uses TRBV6-2 or TRBV6-3 with TRBJ2-5, with 9 bases aligning to TRBD2. The CDR3 consists of 15 residues. Germline trimming cut 6 bases from V and 4 bases from J; bases unmatched to any gene: 9. Germline lookup yields CDR1 MNHEY and CDR2 SVGEGT. DNA for the CDR3: TGTGCCAGCAGACCTAGCGGGAATGTTGGAGAGACCCAGTACTTC. This codes for CASRPSGNVGETQYF.

The V and J genes are TRBV7-3 and TRBJ2-3; TRBD2 matches 8 bases. The CDR3 sequence is 16 residues long. Germline loops: CDR1 SGHTA, CDR2 FQGTGA. The ends lost 1 base at V and 7 bases at J; junction bases unmatched: 10. The CDR3 DNA reads TGTGCCAGCAGCTTAAGTCCAGCGGGAGAAGGCAATACGCAGTATTTT. Encoded protein: CASSLSPAGEGNTQYF.

This clonotype was found many times. CDR3 coding DNA: TGTGCCAGCAGCTATATGGAAGGGGGAAAACTGTTTTTT. Translation gives CASSYMEGGKLFF. V usage is TRBV7-2 and J usage is TRBJ1-4, with a tentative D call TRBD1 (6 bases). The CDR3 totals 13 residues. Looked up from germline, CDR1 is SGHTA and CDR2 is FQGNSA. Trimming stripped 4 bases from V and 10 bases from J, with 13 bases between.

This clonotype was observed many times. The chain employs TRBV7-9 and TRBJ2-5; 9 nucleotides match TRBD1. With V trimmed by 6 bases and J by 5 bases, 10 bases remained unmatched. The CDR3 is 15 amino acids. From germline, CDR1 is SEHNR and CDR2 FQNEAQ (reference sequence). The chain's CDR3 is CASSLTGGPGETQYF. DNA of the CDR3: TGTGCCAGCAGTCTCACAGGGGGCCCAGGGGAGACCCAGTACTTC. Full variable domain (outside the CDR3, taken from reference TRBV7-9 and TRBJ2-5): DTGVSQNPRHKITKRGQNVTFRCDPISEHNRLYWYRQTLGQGPEFLTYFQNEAQLEKSRLLSDRFSAERPKGSFSTLEIQRTEQGDSAMYLCASSLTGGPGETQYFGPGTRLLVL.

This clonotype was seen a handful of times. The chain joins TRBV9 to TRBJ2-5, with D perhaps TRBD2 (5 bases). CDR3 size: 14 residues. V shed 0 bases and J shed 1 base, with 7 bases lying between them. Per the germline V gene, CDR1 is SGDLS and CDR2 is YYNGEE. The chain's CDR3 is CASSVGRFQETQYF. In nucleotides, the CDR3 is TGTGCCAGCAGCGTAGGGAGGTTCCAAGAGACCCAGTACTTC.

Only a few counts were recorded for this clonotype. Being one base from a much bigger clone, this may be a read error. The genes are TRBV15 and TRBJ1-2; tentative D call: TRBD1 (6 bases). Germline loops: CDR1 LNHNV, CDR2 YYDKDF (reference sequence). Trimming shortened V by 3 bases and J by 8 bases, and 16 bases separated the two germline ends. The CDR3 is made up of 14 amino acids. The CDR3 DNA follows: TGTGCCACCAGCAGCTCTGTACAGGGAGGCGGCTACACCTTC. Translation gives CATSSSVQGGGYTF.

This clonotype was observed a single time. The chain is built from TRBV20-1 and TRBJ1-1, with TRBD1 matching 8 bases. This CDR3 is built from 13 residues. The germline gives CDR1 DFQATT, CDR2 SNEGSKA (reference sequence). The V segment lost 7 bases and the J segment 0 bases; nucleotides outside the gene matches: 4. The CDR3 sequence: CSDRDRMNTEAFF. The CDR3 DNA is TGCAGTGACCGGGACAGGATGAACACTGAAGCTTTCTTT.

This clonotype occurred many times. The chain combines TRBV9 with TRBJ2-7, with D perhaps TRBD2 (5 bases). The CDR3 has 14 amino acids. The V gene's germline CDR1 is SGDLS and CDR2 YYNGEE. V was shortened by 2 bases and J by 0 bases, with 9 bases between the two germline ends. The CDR3 region is CASSVEGRSYEQYF. The DNA of the CDR3 is TGTGCCAGCAGCGTCGAGGGCCGCTCCTACGAGCAGTACTTC. The whole variable domain, remainder taken from reference TRBV9 and TRBJ2-7, is DSGVTQTPKHLITATGQRVTLRCSPRSGDLSVYWYQQSLDQGLQFLIQYYNGEERAKGNILERFSAQQFPDLHSELNLSSLELGDSALYFCASSVEGRSYEQYFGPGTRLTVT.

This clonotype showed up many times. The V gene is TRBV7-2, the J gene TRBJ2-3; D ambiguous. V lost 5 bases to trimming and J lost 7 bases, with 13 bases between them. Germline V gene data show CDR1 as SGHTA and CDR2 as FQGNSA. The CDR3 runs to 13 residues. In DNA form, the CDR3 reads TGTGCCAGCAGCCCGCCTTCTAAAAATACGCAGTATTTT. Translating it yields CASSPPSKNTQYF. The full variable domain, rest sourced from reference TRBV7-2 and TRBJ2-3, is GAGVSQSPSNKVTEKGKDVELRCDPISGHTALYWYRQSLGQGLEFLIYFQGNSAPDKSGLPSDRFSAERTGGSVSTLTIQRTQQEDSAVYLCASSPPSKNTQYFGPGTRLTVL.

This clonotype was found many times. The V call is TRBV5-1, the J call TRBJ1-3; D is unresolved. CDR1 SGHRS and CDR2 YFSETQ come from the germline V gene. V gave up 0 bases and J gave up 3 bases, with 13 bases separating them. The CDR3 is 16 amino acids. The CDR3, as DNA: TGCGCCAGCAGCTTGGCCGGAGTAGGGCGTGGAAACACCATATATTTT. It is translated as CASSLAGVGRGNTIYF.

With respect to this clonotype: At one of its ends the junction is not consistent with the germline gene, which may arise from a read error. The chain joins TRBV28 to TRBJ2-1, with 8 bases identical to TRBD2. The CDR3 consists of 11 residues. Germline CDR1 MDHEN, CDR2 SYDVKM. The CDR3 DNA reads TGTGCCAGCGCGGGGGGCAATGAGCATTTCTTC. Its translation is CASAGGNEHFF.

This clonotype was counted ten times or more. V gene TRBV29-1 combines with J gene TRBJ2-7; D not certain. CDR1 and CDR2 (germline): SQVTM, ANQGSEA. The CDR3 length is 11 residues. V dropped 7 bases and J dropped 5 bases, with 12 bases sitting between them. CDR3 residues: CSAIGWDEQYF. DNA of the CDR3: TGCAGCGCTATCGGGTGGGACGAGCAGTACTTC.

This rearrangement joins TRBV12-3 or TRBV12-4 to TRBJ1-1, with D possibly being TRBD1 (6 bases). Trimming left V 6 bases short and J 3 bases short, with 11 bases between. The CDR3 has 13 residues. As DNA, the CDR3 is TGTGCCAGCAGCACCCAGGGGTACACTGAAGCTTTCTTT. It codes for CASSTQGYTEAFF.